Listed below are T cell receptor beta chains from one sample, sequenced in a study of blood T cell repertoires in COVID-19. TCRdb's copy holds only in-frame clones and misses some; the assay was immunoSEQ multiplex PCR. The sample consists of a few hundred thousand clones, 84% of them appearing once. The sequencing input was PBMCs or T cells enriched from blood (not recorded which). These receptors came from a man over 45 who had recovered from COVID-19. The conserved cysteine and the conserved F or W are not part of the CDR3 here. The order of the fields is CDR3 length, V gene, J gene, clone size, CDR3 protein. Size values are once, few and many counts, or a class for expanded clones, and some rows have none.

>12|TRBV5-6|TRBJ2-7|-
ASSLHGGPYEQY
>13|TRBV19|TRBJ2-7|-
ASSIAWEGPYEQY
>12|TRBV5-1|TRBJ1-2|-
ASSLGDRGYGYT
>10|TRBV29-1|TRBJ1-1|-
SVQQGTTEAF
>13|TRBV15|TRBJ1-3|-
ATSPRQGAGNTIY
>14|TRBV29-1|TRBJ2-3|-
SVEDQRGQGSDTQY
>13|TRBV14|TRBJ2-7|-
ASSQDRLASGEQY
>11|TRBV2|TRBJ1-1|-
ASRFVVNTEAF
>14|TRBV4-3|TRBJ2-7|-
ASSHSLAGGPHEQY
>11|TRBV12-3/TRBV12-4|TRBJ1-2|-
ASKNSGDYGYT
>16|TRBV14|TRBJ2-5|-
ASSLGRRAGGLQETQY
>12|TRBV11-3|TRBJ2-3|-
ASSPGLARDTQY
>10|TRBV2|TRBJ1-2|many
ATRGQLYGYT
>11|TRBV5-1|TRBJ2-7|many
ASRQGQSYEQY
>12|TRBV5-4|TRBJ1-1|-
ASSLGGTGVEAF
>13|TRBV3-1/TRBV3-2|TRBJ2-5|-
ASSQGRGWEGTQY